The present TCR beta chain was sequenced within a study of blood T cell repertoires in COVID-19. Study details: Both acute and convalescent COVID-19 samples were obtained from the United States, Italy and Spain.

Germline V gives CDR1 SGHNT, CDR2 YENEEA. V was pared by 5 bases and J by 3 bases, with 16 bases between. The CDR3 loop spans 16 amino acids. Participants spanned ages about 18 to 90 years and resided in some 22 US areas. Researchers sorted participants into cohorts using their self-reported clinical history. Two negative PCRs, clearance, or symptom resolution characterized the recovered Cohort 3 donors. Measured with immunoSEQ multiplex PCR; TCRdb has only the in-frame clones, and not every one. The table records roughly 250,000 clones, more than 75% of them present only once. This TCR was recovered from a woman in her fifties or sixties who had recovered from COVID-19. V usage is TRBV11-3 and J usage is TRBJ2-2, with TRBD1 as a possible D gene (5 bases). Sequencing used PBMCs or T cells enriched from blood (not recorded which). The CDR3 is CASSPGHSLYTGELFF. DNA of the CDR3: TGTGCCAGCAGCCCAGGACACTCGCTCTACACCGGGGAGCTGTTTTTT.